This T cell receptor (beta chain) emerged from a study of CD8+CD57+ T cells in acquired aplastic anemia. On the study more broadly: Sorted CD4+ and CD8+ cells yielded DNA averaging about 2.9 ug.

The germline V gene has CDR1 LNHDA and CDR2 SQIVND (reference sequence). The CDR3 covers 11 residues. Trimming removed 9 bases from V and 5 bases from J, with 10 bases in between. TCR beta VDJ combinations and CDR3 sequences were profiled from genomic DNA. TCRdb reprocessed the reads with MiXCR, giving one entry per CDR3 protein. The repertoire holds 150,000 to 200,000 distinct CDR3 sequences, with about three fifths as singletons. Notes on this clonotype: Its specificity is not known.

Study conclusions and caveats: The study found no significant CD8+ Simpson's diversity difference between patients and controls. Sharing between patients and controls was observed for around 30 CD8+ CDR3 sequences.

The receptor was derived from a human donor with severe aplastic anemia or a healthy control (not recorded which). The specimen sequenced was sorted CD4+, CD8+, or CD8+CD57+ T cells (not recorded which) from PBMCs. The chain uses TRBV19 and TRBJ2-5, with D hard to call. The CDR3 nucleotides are TGTGCCAGCAAGTCTTGGGAGACCCAGTACTTC. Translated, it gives CASKSWETQYF. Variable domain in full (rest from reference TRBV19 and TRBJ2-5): DGGITQSPKYLFRKEGQNVTLSCEQNLNHDAMYWYRQDPGQGLRLIYYSQIVNDFQKGDIAEGYSVSREKKESFPLTVTSAQKNPTAFYLCASKSWETQYFGPGTRLLVL.